This T cell receptor beta chain comes out of a study (dated by TCRdb to about 2016). Receptor amplification or capture employed RT-PCR. The run used an Illumina MiSeq. The public reads were run again by TCRdb, first through fastp at Q25 and then through MiXCR, and only productive beta chains were kept. Each record represents a unique CDR3 protein, reported with the most common genes and DNA among its rows. This sample comprises about 680,000 distinct CDR3 sequences, approximately 15% of them detected only once. The ten largest clones add up to 3.6% of the sample. Including the terminal cysteine and phenylalanine, the CDR3 comprises 14 residues. Just the 42-base CDR3 DNA is kept, in frame starting at base 1. The V and J ends are trimmed by 3 bases and 5 bases, leaving 14 bases between them. Sequences SGHRS (CDR1) and YFSETQ (CDR2) are obtained from the germline V gene. To note about this clonotype: The antigen this receptor binds is unknown. Base qualities are not at hand, and no much larger clone is one base apart.

This receptor was taken from a female donor in good health, serving as a healthy control. Sequences were obtained from memory CD4+ T cells from blood. Recombination linked TRBV5-1 to TRBJ2-5; the D region possibly corresponds to TRBD2 (7 bases align). At the DNA level, the sequence is TGCGCCAGCAGCTCGGGGGGCAGGAGGGAGACCCAGTACTTC. Its protein product is CASSSGGRRETQYF.